The clone carrying this T cell receptor (beta chain) showed up just once. Its antigen is unidentified. This record belongs to a study of graft-versus-host responses after intestinal transplantation. The study, taken as a whole, reports: In recipient marrow, GvH clones were found, and some appeared first in ileum or blood.

V shed 3 bases and J 0 bases; nucleotides not matched to a gene: 10. Germline loops: CDR1 SGHRS, CDR2 YFSETQ. The CDR3 consists of 18 residues. Clones were sequenced by immunoSEQ multiplex PCR, and TCRdb holds only the in-frame ones, with some missing. The data show roughly 120,000 clones, 85% to 95% seen once. This TCR came from a human donor who received an intestinal transplant. The genes are TRBV5-1 and TRBJ2-3; 10 bases match TRBD1. This material consisted of unstimulated CD8+ T cells sorted from spleen or lymph node cells, taken before intestinal transplant. The CDR3 DNA reads TGCGCCAGCAGCTCGGGGACAGGGGTAGCGGTGAGCACAGATACGCAGTATTTT. This translates into CASSSGTGVAVSTDTQYF.